These 21 T cell receptor beta chains share one sample of origin, sequenced in a study of cytomegalovirus exposure and HLA in healthy donors. PCR employed 60 Vbeta and 13 Jbeta primers. TCRdb keeps only in-frame clones here, not all; method: immunoSEQ multiplex PCR. The top ten clones hold 1.5% to 2% of a sample with about 120,000 clones, 75% to 85% of them seen once. The specimen was PBMCs. The receptors shown here come from a man aged 40-49 years in good health and CMV-seronegative.

The V and J genes are TRBV6-1 and TRBJ1-5; TRBD1 matches 7 bases. CDR1 and CDR2 (germline): MNHNS, SASEGT. The CDR3 consists of 14 residues. The junction had 7 bases not matched to a gene; V was cut back by 6 bases and J by 5 bases. The CDR3 region has the DNA TGTGCCAGCAGCGAATTACAGGGGTATCAGCCCCAGCATTTT. The encoded protein is CASSELQGYQPQHF.

The gene calls are TRBV18 and TRBJ1-1; weak D call: TRBD1 (5 bases). The CDR3 runs 15 residues. Germline CDR1 is KGHSH and CDR2 is LQKENI. V was shortened by 2 bases and J by 5 bases, with 15 bases between the two germline ends. CDR3 sequence (DNA): TGTGCCAGCTCACCAACCCCCAGACAGAGTACTGAAGCTTTCTTT. It encodes CASSPTPRQSTEAFF.

Regarding this clone: Its ends do not fully match the called genes, so a read error is possible. The rearrangement links TRBV29-1 to TRBJ2-6; 7 bases are shared with TRBD1. Looked up from germline, CDR1 is SQVTM and CDR2 is ANQGSEA. The CDR3 consists of 17 residues. CDR3 sequence: CSVVKSDRRFGANGLTF. The CDR3 DNA reads TGCAGCGTTGTAAAGTCGGACAGGCGATTTGGGGCCAACGGCCTGACTTTC.

The rearrangement uses TRBV7-9 and TRBJ1-5; no firm D call. The CDR3 is 15 amino acids. The V gene lost 1 base and the J gene lost 1 base, with 8 bases spanning the gap. Germline V lookup: CDR1 SEHNR, CDR2 FQNEAQ (reference sequence). The CDR3 region is CASSLGAGSNQPQHF. Written as DNA, the CDR3 is TGTGCCAGCAGCTTAGGGGCCGGAAGCAATCAGCCCCAGCATTTT.

This chain links TRBV9 with TRBJ2-1; the D gene is possibly TRBD2 (5 bases). The germline CDR1 and CDR2 sequences are SGDLS and YYNGEE. Trimming cost V 4 bases and J 0 bases, with 11 bases left between them. The CDR3 contains 15 residues. The CDR3 DNA follows: TGTGCCAGCAGCCGAGGAGGATTCTCCTACAATGAGCAGTTCTTC. It specifies CASSRGGFSYNEQFF. Drawing the rest from reference TRBV9 and TRBJ2-1, the complete variable domain is DSGVTQTPKHLITATGQRVTLRCSPRSGDLSVYWYQQSLDQGLQFLIQYYNGEERAKGNILERFSAQQFPDLHSELNLSSLELGDSALYFCASSRGGFSYNEQFFGPGTRLTVL.

The chain joins TRBV19 to TRBJ2-5; 8 nucleotides align to TRBD2. The CDR3 runs to 15 residues. V shed 4 bases, J shed 3 bases, and the junction held 7 bases outside the gene matches. CDR1 is LNHDA, CDR2 SQIVND, per germline (reference sequence). The CDR3 loop reads CASSTTGGQKETQYF. The CDR3 DNA is TGTGCCAGTAGTACAACGGGGGGGCAGAAAGAGACCCAGTACTTC.

Turning to this clone: Other DNA sequences of this sample code for an identical CDR3. This chain uses TRBV4-3 with TRBJ2-1; a possible D gene is TRBD1 (5 bases). The V end was cut by 0 bases, the J end by 0 bases, with 12 bases between. This CDR3 comprises 17 residues. Per germline, CDR1 LGHNA and CDR2 YSLEER. The CDR3 DNA reads TGCGCCAGCAGCCAAGATTGGCAGGGAAGCTCCTACAATGAGCAGTTCTTC. Translating it yields CASSQDWQGSSYNEQFF.

The genes are TRBV5-1 and TRBJ2-6; 7 nucleotides align to TRBD1. Germline-derived CDR1 and CDR2 are SGHRS and YFSETQ. The CDR3 length is 14 residues. The trim removed 6 bases at V and 2 bases at J, leaving 2 bases unmatched. CDR3 sequence (DNA): TGCGCCAGCACCGACAGGGCTGGGGCCAACGTCCTGACTTTC. Amino acids: CASTDRAGANVLTF. Full variable domain (outside the CDR3, taken from reference TRBV5-1 and TRBJ2-6): KAGVTQTPRYLIKTRGQQVTLSCSPISGHRSVSWYQQTPGQGLQFLFEYFSETQRNKGNFPGRFSGRQFSNSRSEMNVSTLELGDSALYLCASTDRAGANVLTFGAGSRLTVL.

The count of this clone is one. Germline is not matched at one junction end, which may reflect a read error. The chain has TRBV2 and TRBJ2-5; possible D gene TRBD1, 6 bases. The length of the CDR3 is 14 residues. Germline values: CDR1 SNHLY, CDR2 FYNNEI. DNA of the CDR3: TGTGCCAGCAACGCCGGGACAAGACAAGAGGCCCAGTACTTC. It encodes CASNAGTRQEAQYF.

V and J are TRBV18 and TRBJ2-7, with 7 nucleotides matching TRBD1. The CDR3 runs 13 residues. V trimming: 2 bases; J trimming: 3 bases; junction bases outside the gene matches: 1. Germline values: CDR1 KGHSH, CDR2 LQKENI. Written as DNA, the CDR3 is TGTGCCAGCTCACCAAGGGACAGCTACGAGCAGTACTTC. This translates into CASSPRDSYEQYF.

About this clone: Compared with germline, one end of the junction differs, possibly owing to a read error. The gene calls are TRBV9 and TRBJ1-2; 9 bases are a match to TRBD1. CDR1 is SGDLS, CDR2 YYNGEE, per germline. CDR3 length equals 14 residues. CDR3 region: CASSIGQGTYDYTF. The CDR3, as DNA: TGTGCCAGCAGCATCGGACAGGGGACCTATGACTACACCTTC.

The V gene is TRBV7-2, the J gene TRBJ2-7; 9 bases align to TRBD1. The V gene's germline CDR1 is SGHTA and CDR2 FQGNSA. This CDR3 is 16 amino acids long. Unmatched junction bases numbered 7, after V lost 0 bases and J lost 4 bases. CDR3 DNA sequence: TGTGCCAGCAGCTTAGCTGGACAGGGGAGGTTGTACGAGCAGTACTTC. Protein: CASSLAGQGRLYEQYF.

The chain has TRBV6-5 and TRBJ1-1; D is ambiguous. CDR3 size: 14 residues. CDR1 and CDR2 from the germline V gene are MNHEY and SVGAGI. The V gene lost 6 bases and the J gene lost 0 bases, with 11 bases spanning the gap. Written as DNA, the CDR3 is TGTGCCAGCAGGCTGGACTTAGTGAACACTGAAGCTTTCTTT. It yields the protein CASRLDLVNTEAFF.

The chain employs TRBV6-5 and TRBJ2-7, with D possibly matching TRBD2 (7 bases). This CDR3 region has 15 residues. Germline-derived CDR1 and CDR2 are MNHEY and SVGAGI. Trimming took 3 bases from V and 2 from J, leaving 14 bases between them. The CDR3 region is CASSYGRGKAYEQYF. DNA of the CDR3: TGTGCCAGCAGTTATGGGAGGGGGAAGGCCTACGAGCAGTACTTC.

This clone appeared a single time. The V and J genes are TRBV5-4 and TRBJ1-2, with 7 bases identical to TRBD1. The germline V gene has CDR1 SGHNT and CDR2 YYREEE (reference sequence). The CDR3 is made up of 15 amino acids. V lost 4 bases, J lost 0 bases, and 6 bases stayed unmatched. The CDR3 sequence is CASSNGTATNYGYTF. The CDR3 region has the DNA TGTGCCAGCAGCAACGGGACAGCAACTAACTATGGCTACACCTTC.

A note on this clone: One end of the junction is discordant with germline, which a read error may explain. This rearrangement joins TRBV6-5 to TRBJ2-6, with D perhaps matching TRBD1 (5 bases). Germline assignment: CDR1 MNHEY and CDR2 SVGAGI. This CDR3 is built from 15 residues. Here the CDR3 DNA reads TGTGCCAGCAGTTATGGTAGCTCTGGGGCCAACGGCCTGACTTTC. Translated, it gives CASSYGSSGANGLTF.

The chain carries TRBV28 and TRBJ2-5, with 10 bases lining up with TRBD1. The last part of the DNA fits TRBJ2-7 better; the J call may be wrong. The V gene's germline CDR1 is MDHEN and CDR2 SYDVKM. CDR3 length: 14 amino acids. The CDR3 region is CASSQGQGNNEQYF. The CDR3 nucleotides are TGTGCCAGCAGTCAGGGACAGGGGAACAACGAGCAGTACTTC.

The rearrangement links TRBV4-2 to TRBJ1-4, with 9 bases aligning to TRBD1. The CDR3 spans 16 residues. After removal of 0 bases from V and 5 bases from J, the junction contained 4 bases not matched to a gene. CDR1 and CDR2 (germline): LGHNA, YNFKEQ. This CDR3 reads CASSQERGTGNEKLFF. The DNA of the CDR3 is TGTGCCAGCAGCCAAGAACGGGGGACAGGGAATGAAAAACTGTTTTTT.

A single count supports this clone. The chain recombines TRBV27 with TRBJ1-2; 11 positions agree with TRBD1. Germline V gene lookup returns CDR1 MNHEY and CDR2 SMNVEV (reference sequence). CDR3 length: 15 amino acids. V was pared by 8 bases and J by 0 bases, with 5 bases of the junction left unmatched. As DNA, the CDR3 is TGTGCCAGCCGGACAGGGGGCTCAGCTAACTATGGCTACACCTTC. This translates into CASRTGGSANYGYTF.

The V gene is TRBV7-8, the J gene TRBJ2-1, with TRBD2 matching over 13 bases. With 5 bases clipped from V and 2 bases from J, the junction kept 9 bases outside the gene matches. Per germline, CDR1 SGHVS and CDR2 FQNEAQ. There are 18 residues in the CDR3. The CDR3 DNA reads TGTGCCAGCAGCCCAGGGACTAGCGGGGTTGTGGCCTACAATGAGCAGTTCTTC. As protein: CASSPGTSGVVAYNEQFF.

V is TRBV6-6 and J is TRBJ2-1, with 11 bases matching TRBD1. Per the germline V gene, CDR1 is MNHNY and CDR2 is SVGAGI (reference sequence). CDR3 length equals 16 residues. Losses at the gene ends were 5 bases for V and 11 bases for J; bases not matched to a gene: 14. The DNA of the CDR3 is TGTGCCAGCAGTCCGCCGGGACAGGGGGTCTCCTCTCAGCAGTTCTTC. Encoded protein: CASSPPGQGVSSQQFF.